The present entry profiles one T cell receptor (beta chain) with its context. Its antigen is unknown. This record comes from a study of cytomegalovirus exposure and HLA in healthy donors. General study points: For most TCR sequences rarity was the rule, although some public TCRs occurred in many donors. Researchers counted 164 TCR beta chains as cytomegalovirus-associated. Within the approximately 110 validation repertoires, first-cohort TCR clusters tended to co-occur, according to a later analysis.

The CDR3 length is 13 residues. The junction had 8 bases not matched to a gene; V was cut back by 5 bases and J by 8 bases. The germline CDR1 and CDR2 sequences are ENHRY and SYGVKD. The study drew the donors from its roughly 110-subject validation cohort, separate from the approximately 690-subject first cohort. Method: immunoSEQ multiplex PCR; TCRdb's copy keeps in-frame clones and lacks some. This sample has about 74,000 clones, with 94% found just once. The chain employs TRBV10-3 and TRBJ1-2; 7 bases agree with TRBD1. The sequenced sample was PBMCs. This TCR was sampled from a woman aged 18-29 years in good health and CMV-seropositive. The CDR3 DNA follows: TGTGCCATCAGTCCCGACAGGGCCTGGGGCTACACCTTC. Its protein is CAISPDRAWGYTF.